The T cell receptor beta chain described here comes from a study of T cell repertoires in cytomegalovirus infection. Study-wide context: The public TCR beta signatures pointed to both CMV infection and matching HLA type.

TCRdb re-analysed the reads in MiXCR, keeping a single row per CDR3 protein. This sample has just over 150,000 distinct CDR3 sequences, with around 22% found just once. Note on this clonotype: Its antigen is not known.

Broader study findings: The study found HLA-C-restricted CMV-specific TCR beta clonotypes dominating the ex vivo response. People with CMV and the relevant HLA were identified by cumulative public TCR beta family frequency.

Germline CDR1 reads MNHNY; CDR2 reads SVGAGI (reference sequence). Trimming removed 11 bases from V and 5 bases from J; junction bases left unmatched: 13. This CDR3 contains 14 residues. The rearrangement uses TRBV6-6 and TRBJ2-3; 7 positions agree with TRBD1. The source of this sequence is a human donor in good health (CMV status not recorded). Some clones in this sample may be carry-over from other donors' samples. Material for sequencing was PBMCs. CDR3 DNA: TGTGCCTGCCACGTCCGGGACAGACAAGATACGCAGTATTTT. Translating gives CACHVRDRQDTQYF.